This is a list of T cell receptor beta chains from one sample in a study of CD8 T cells in ankylosing spondylitis. MiXCR, run by TCRdb on the 5' RACE reads, gives a single entry per CDR3 protein. Here the sample spans about 500,000 distinct CDR3 sequences, about 13% being singletons. Sample: blood, either unsorted or a sorted T cell fraction (not recorded which). Source of these receptors: a male donor with ankylosing spondylitis. Both conserved end residues are part of each CDR3. The D gene is left open where the match is weak. Clone size is stated in some rows and not others, as once, few, many or a class when expanded.

D gene: .; V gene: TRBV3-1; CDR3 length: 16; J gene: TRBJ2-3; clone size: many; CDR3 protein: CASSQDPGGPTDTQYF; CDR3 DNA: TGTGCCAGCAGCCAAGATCCGGGGGGCCCCACAGATACGCAGTATTTT
D gene: TRBD2; V gene: TRBV20-1; CDR3 length: 14; J gene: TRBJ2-1; clone size: .; CDR3 protein: CSAPLAGGGHEQFF; CDR3 DNA: TGCAGTGCCCCGCTAGCGGGAGGTGGACATGAGCAGTTCTTC
D gene: TRBD1; V gene: TRBV29-1; CDR3 length: 14; J gene: TRBJ1-1; clone size: few; CDR3 protein: CSVGSGTGYTEAFF; CDR3 DNA: TGCAGCGTTGGTTCCGGGACAGGGTACACTGAAGCTTTCTTT
D gene: TRBD2; V gene: TRBV5-1; CDR3 length: 15; J gene: TRBJ2-1; clone size: few; CDR3 protein: CASSLGLADSDEQFF; CDR3 DNA: TGCGCCAGCAGCTTGGGTCTAGCGGACTCCGATGAGCAGTTCTTC
D gene: TRBD2; V gene: TRBV19; CDR3 length: 17; J gene: TRBJ2-6; clone size: many; CDR3 protein: CASSIGGGLAGANVLTF; CDR3 DNA: TGTGCCAGTAGTATAGGGGGAGGGTTGGCTGGGGCCAACGTCCTGACTTTC
D gene: TRBD1; V gene: TRBV7-2; CDR3 length: 15; J gene: TRBJ2-1; clone size: .; CDR3 protein: CASLTGQGRNNEQFF; CDR3 DNA: TGTGCCAGCTTAACCGGACAGGGGAGGAATAATGAGCAGTTCTTC
D gene: .; V gene: TRBV27; CDR3 length: 14; J gene: TRBJ1-6; clone size: few; CDR3 protein: CASRDSRGNSPLHF; CDR3 DNA: TGTGCCAGCAGAGATTCAAGGGGTAATTCACCCCTCCACTTT
D gene: TRBD1; V gene: TRBV6-1; CDR3 length: 14; J gene: TRBJ1-5; clone size: .; CDR3 protein: CASSMDRDDQPQHF; CDR3 DNA: TGTGCCAGCAGTATGGACAGGGATGATCAGCCCCAGCATTTT
D gene: TRBD2; V gene: TRBV9; CDR3 length: 15; J gene: TRBJ2-2; clone size: few; CDR3 protein: CASGGLAGGEGELFF; CDR3 DNA: TGTGCCAGCGGAGGGCTAGCGGGAGGTGAAGGGGAGCTGTTTTTT
D gene: TRBD1; V gene: TRBV6-5; CDR3 length: 18; J gene: TRBJ1-1; clone size: .; CDR3 protein: CASSYSNSHRGLNTEAFF; CDR3 DNA: TGTGCCAGCAGTTACTCGAATTCTCACAGGGGGCTTAACACTGAAGCTTTCTTT
D gene: TRBD2; V gene: TRBV2; CDR3 length: 16; J gene: TRBJ2-2; clone size: few; CDR3 protein: CASTPGLAVNTGELFF; CDR3 DNA: TGTGCCAGCACCCCAGGACTAGCGGTGAACACCGGGGAGCTGTTTTTT
D gene: TRBD2; V gene: TRBV2; CDR3 length: 16; J gene: TRBJ2-7; clone size: few; CDR3 protein: CASSELGGGLYYEQYF; CDR3 DNA: TGTGCCAGCAGTGAATTGGGCGGGGGGCTTTACTACGAGCAGTACTTC
D gene: .; V gene: TRBV15; CDR3 length: 16; J gene: TRBJ2-1; clone size: .; CDR3 protein: CATSRGWAGAGNEQFF; CDR3 DNA: TGTGCCACCAGCAGAGGGTGGGCAGGGGCGGGTAATGAGCAGTTCTTC
D gene: .; V gene: TRBV20-1; CDR3 length: 14; J gene: TRBJ2-3; clone size: .; CDR3 protein: CSAGYGAGTDTQYF; CDR3 DNA: TGCAGTGCGGGATACGGGGCCGGCACAGATACGCAGTATTTT
D gene: .; V gene: TRBV5-1; CDR3 length: 16; J gene: TRBJ2-7; clone size: .; CDR3 protein: CASSLALVGVDYEQYF; CDR3 DNA: TGCGCCAGCAGCTTGGCCCTAGTTGGGGTCGACTACGAGCAGTACTTC
D gene: TRBD2; V gene: TRBV5-1; CDR3 length: 17; J gene: TRBJ2-4; clone size: few; CDR3 protein: CASSGVLAGSVKNIQYF; CDR3 DNA: TGCGCCAGCAGCGGGGTGCTAGCGGGATCTGTCAAAAACATTCAGTACTTC
D gene: .; V gene: TRBV12-3/TRBV12-4; CDR3 length: 12; J gene: TRBJ1-3; clone size: .; CDR3 protein: CASSLRPQPIYF; CDR3 DNA: TGTGCCAGCAGTTTAAGGCCCCAGCCCATATATTTT
D gene: .; V gene: TRBV11-2; CDR3 length: 15; J gene: TRBJ1-5; clone size: few; CDR3 protein: CASSPSGGGNQPQHF; CDR3 DNA: TGTGCCAGCAGCCCGAGTGGGGGAGGCAATCAGCCCCAGCATTTT
D gene: TRBD2; V gene: TRBV5-1; CDR3 length: 14; J gene: TRBJ2-1; clone size: many; CDR3 protein: CASSSTSGISEQFF; CDR3 DNA: TGCGCCAGCAGCTCGACTAGCGGGATTAGTGAGCAGTTCTTC
D gene: .; V gene: TRBV11-1; CDR3 length: 13; J gene: TRBJ1-4; clone size: few; CDR3 protein: CASSLGLDRKLFF; CDR3 DNA: TGTGCCAGCAGCTTAGGCCTCGACCGAAAACTGTTTTTT
D gene: .; V gene: TRBV19; CDR3 length: 16; J gene: TRBJ2-1; clone size: .; CDR3 protein: CASSMSQASSYNEQFF; CDR3 DNA: TGTGCCAGTAGTATGTCGCAGGCCAGCTCCTACAATGAGCAGTTCTTC
D gene: TRBD1; V gene: TRBV6-5; CDR3 length: 16; J gene: TRBJ2-3; clone size: few; CDR3 protein: CASSSRQGPRTDTQYF; CDR3 DNA: TGTGCCAGCAGTTCCCGACAGGGTCCCCGCACAGATACGCAGTATTTT
D gene: .; V gene: TRBV27; CDR3 length: 17; J gene: TRBJ2-6; clone size: .; CDR3 protein: CASSPTDWSSGANVLTF; CDR3 DNA: TGTGCCAGCAGTCCCACGGACTGGAGCTCTGGGGCCAACGTCCTGACTTTC
D gene: TRBD1; V gene: TRBV18; CDR3 length: 15; J gene: TRBJ1-2; clone size: .; CDR3 protein: CASSPGTGVSYGYTF; CDR3 DNA: TGTGCCAGCTCACCAGGGACAGGGGTGAGCTATGGCTACACCTTC
D gene: TRBD1; V gene: TRBV28; CDR3 length: 14; J gene: TRBJ2-2; clone size: few; CDR3 protein: CASLSTGVVGELFF; CDR3 DNA: TGTGCCAGCCTTTCGACAGGGGTGGTCGGGGAGCTGTTTTTT
D gene: TRBD2; V gene: TRBV5-1; CDR3 length: 16; J gene: TRBJ2-1; clone size: .; CDR3 protein: CASSLTLAGPANEQFF; CDR3 DNA: TGCGCCAGCAGCTTGACTCTAGCGGGACCCGCGAATGAGCAGTTCTTC
D gene: TRBD1; V gene: TRBV5-5; CDR3 length: 15; J gene: TRBJ1-5; clone size: .; CDR3 protein: CASSWGTGGGQPQHF; CDR3 DNA: TGTGCCAGCAGCTGGGGGACAGGGGGTGGACAGCCCCAGCATTTT
D gene: .; V gene: TRBV3-1; CDR3 length: 17; J gene: TRBJ2-2; clone size: many; CDR3 protein: CASSSRGAGANTGELFF; CDR3 DNA: TGTGCCAGCAGCTCCCGTGGGGCAGGGGCTAACACCGGGGAGCTGTTTTTT
D gene: .; V gene: TRBV7-9; CDR3 length: 15; J gene: TRBJ2-1; clone size: many; CDR3 protein: CASSSIGSYENEQFF; CDR3 DNA: TGTGCCAGCAGTTCTATCGGGAGCTATGAAAATGAGCAGTTCTTC
D gene: .; V gene: TRBV2; CDR3 length: 13; J gene: TRBJ1-5; clone size: few; CDR3 protein: CASRRGANQPQHF; CDR3 DNA: TGTGCCAGCAGGAGGGGGGCCAATCAGCCCCAGCATTTT
D gene: TRBD1; V gene: TRBV7-2; CDR3 length: 14; J gene: TRBJ1-4; clone size: .; CDR3 protein: CASSLRGLSEKLFF; CDR3 DNA: TGTGCCAGCAGCCTCAGGGGGTTGAGTGAAAAACTGTTTTTT
D gene: .; V gene: TRBV7-9; CDR3 length: 15; J gene: TRBJ1-1; clone size: few; CDR3 protein: CASSLGIGRLTEAFF; CDR3 DNA: TGTGCCAGCAGCTTAGGCATAGGAAGGCTGACTGAAGCTTTCTTT
D gene: TRBD2; V gene: TRBV20-1; CDR3 length: 16; J gene: TRBJ2-1; clone size: many; CDR3 protein: CSAREASGSSYNEQFF; CDR3 DNA: TGCAGTGCTAGAGAGGCTAGCGGGAGCTCCTACAATGAGCAGTTCTTC
D gene: .; V gene: TRBV18; CDR3 length: 15; J gene: TRBJ1-5; clone size: few; CDR3 protein: CASSPQGFGNQPQHF; CDR3 DNA: TGTGCCAGCTCACCACAGGGATTTGGGAATCAGCCCCAGCATTTT
D gene: TRBD1; V gene: TRBV19; CDR3 length: 14; J gene: TRBJ1-6; clone size: .; CDR3 protein: CASSSGQGISPLHF; CDR3 DNA: TGTGCCAGTAGTAGCGGACAGGGGATATCACCCCTCCACTTT
D gene: TRBD2; V gene: TRBV24-1; CDR3 length: 18; J gene: TRBJ2-2; clone size: .; CDR3 protein: CATSDRGLAGHNTGELFF; CDR3 DNA: TGTGCCACCAGTGATAGGGGACTAGCGGGACATAATACCGGGGAGCTGTTTTTT
D gene: .; V gene: TRBV7-2; CDR3 length: 16; J gene: TRBJ2-5; clone size: .; CDR3 protein: CASSRKQGGLEETQYF; CDR3 DNA: TGTGCCAGCAGTCGGAAACAGGGTGGGCTTGAGGAGACCCAGTACTTC